Shown below are 23 T cell receptor beta chains from a single sample sequenced in a study of shared clonotypes between healthy human individuals. Libraries were prepared by immunoSEQ multiplex PCR; TCRdb keeps only in-frame clonotypes and omits some of them. This sample has about 2.4 million clones; approximately 94% occur once, and the top ten carry 0.36%. Material for sequencing was naive CD4+ T cells from PBMCs. The subset here: CD45RA+ positively selected. These receptor sequences come from a man younger than 35 in good health. Some clones in this sample may be carry-over from other donors' samples.

The chain recombines TRBV19 with TRBJ2-4; the D gene is possibly TRBD2 (6 bases). The CDR3 consists of 16 residues. Trimming pared 5 bases from V and 3 bases from J, leaving 17 bases between. CDR1 is LNHDA and CDR2 is SQIVND in the germline V gene (reference sequence). CDR3 sequence reads: CASSLGTLWGKNIQYF. The CDR3, as DNA: TGTGCCAGTAGTCTTGGGACTCTATGGGGCAAAAACATTCAGTACTTC. Full variable domain (missing parts from reference TRBV19 and TRBJ2-4): DGGITQSPKYLFRKEGQNVTLSCEQNLNHDAMYWYRQDPGQGLRLIYYSQIVNDFQKGDIAEGYSVSREKKESFPLTVTSAQKNPTAFYLCASSLGTLWGKNIQYFGAGTRLSVL.

This chain joins TRBV4-2 and TRBJ2-2, with TRBD2 matching 12 bases. The CDR3 is 16 residues long. J lost 4 bases, V lost 1 base, and 1 base had no gene match. Germline V gene sequence: CDR1 LGHNA, CDR2 YNFKEQ. CDR3 protein: CASSQGLAGVTGELFF. Here the CDR3 DNA reads TGTGCCAGCAGCCAAGGACTAGCGGGAGTCACCGGGGAGCTGTTTTTT.

This chain connects TRBV10-3 to TRBJ2-7; 8 bases map to TRBD1. Germline values: CDR1 ENHRY, CDR2 SYGVKD. Trimming removed 0 bases from V and 2 bases from J; junction bases left unmatched: 6. CDR3 size: 16 residues. CDR3 coding DNA: TGTGCCATCAGTGAGTCAAAGGACAGGGTAGCCTACGAGCAGTACTTC. Protein sequence: CAISESKDRVAYEQYF.

For this clone: Other nucleotide sequences in the sample specify the same CDR3. The V and J genes are TRBV5-1 and TRBJ1-3; unclear D gene. The V end lost 5 bases, the J end lost 1 base, and 7 bases lay between the germline ends. Germline assignment: CDR1 SGHRS and CDR2 YFSETQ. There are 13 residues in the CDR3. CDR3 residues: CASRRGSGNTIYF. The CDR3 DNA follows: TGCGCCAGCAGGCGGGGTTCTGGAAACACCATATATTTT.

V and J are TRBV6-6 and TRBJ2-5; unclear D gene. V lost 7 bases and J lost 1, with 13 bases in between. Germline V gives CDR1 MNHNY, CDR2 SVGAGI (reference sequence). This CDR3 has 14 amino acids. CDR3 in amino acids: CASTPRTAQETQYF. CDR3 nucleotide sequence: TGTGCCAGCACCCCCCGAACAGCCCAAGAGACCCAGTACTTC.

V usage is TRBV7-9 and J usage is TRBJ1-2; D is undetermined. Germline CDR1 and CDR2: SEHNR and FQNEAQ (reference sequence). V dropped 11 bases and J dropped 8 bases, with 12 bases sitting between them. There are 10 residues in the CDR3. CDR3 coding DNA: TGTGCCTTTTGGTCCGGCGGCTACACCTTC. Encoded protein: CAFWSGGYTF. Full variable domain (missing parts from reference TRBV7-9 and TRBJ1-2): DTGVSQNPRHKITKRGQNVTFRCDPISEHNRLYWYRQTLGQGPEFLTYFQNEAQLEKSRLLSDRFSAERPKGSFSTLEIQRTEQGDSAMYLCAFWSGGYTFGSGTRLTVV.

This clone was counted only a few times. This sample includes further DNA sequences coding for the same CDR3. This chain joins TRBV2 and TRBJ1-5; unclear D gene. The CDR3 loop spans 12 amino acids. Trimming stripped 4 bases from V and 7 bases from J, with 8 bases between. Germline V CDR1 and CDR2: SNHLY, FYNNEI. In DNA, the CDR3 is TGTGCCAGCAGTGGGGGTAACCAGCCCCAGCATTTT. Amino acid sequence: CASSGGNQPQHF.

This chain connects TRBV28 to TRBJ2-2; 9 nucleotides line up with TRBD1. The CDR3 sequence is 13 residues long. V gave up 9 bases and J gave up 3 bases; unmatched junction bases: 2. The germline V gene encodes CDR1 MDHEN and CDR2 SYDVKM. In nucleotides, the CDR3 is TGTGCCAGTGGGACAGGGTACACCGGGGAGCTGTTTTTT. This sequence encodes CASGTGYTGELFF.

This chain connects TRBV4-2 to TRBJ2-1, with 7 bases identical to TRBD1. Germline CDR1 reads LGHNA; CDR2 reads YNFKEQ. The CDR3 loop spans 16 amino acids. With 0 bases clipped from V and 8 bases from J, the junction kept 10 bases outside the gene matches. The CDR3 bases are TGTGCCAGCAGCCAAGAAAGGACAGGCGGAAGGGATGAGCAGTTCTTC. The encoded protein is CASSQERTGGRDEQFF.

The chain employs TRBV28 and TRBJ1-4; D is unclear. This CDR3 is 14 amino acids long. The V gene's germline CDR1 is MDHEN and CDR2 SYDVKM. The V end lost 4 bases, the J end lost 0 bases, and 6 bases lay between the germline ends. In nucleotides, the CDR3 is TGTGCCAGCAGTTCACCTTCAACTAATGAAAAACTGTTTTTT. Protein product: CASSSPSTNEKLFF.

V and J are TRBV6-5 and TRBJ2-7; no firm D call. Germline CDR1 is MNHEY and CDR2 is SVGAGI. The CDR3 loop spans 14 amino acids. V gave up 6 bases and J gave up 0 bases, with 12 bases separating them. The CDR3 sequence is CASSRTIPSYEQYF. CDR3 nucleotides: TGTGCCAGCAGCCGTACAATTCCCTCCTACGAGCAGTACTTC.

This chain uses TRBV28 with TRBJ2-7; 9 positions agree with TRBD2. V was clipped by 3 bases and J by 4 bases; unmatched bases: 4. Germline CDR1 reads MDHEN; CDR2 reads SYDVKM. The CDR3 is 14 amino acids. CDR3 nucleotides: TGTGCCAGCAGTTTTCTTCTAGCGGGATACGAGCAGTACTTC. This sequence encodes CASSFLLAGYEQYF.

This rearrangement joins TRBV5-1 to TRBJ2-3, with 15 bases lining up with TRBD2. V dropped 0 bases and J dropped 6; count of bases not matched to a gene: 5. Germline CDR1 SGHRS, CDR2 YFSETQ. The CDR3 sequence is 17 residues long. CDR3 sequence (DNA): TGCGCCAGCAGCTTGGGGGGACTAGCGGGAGGTTTGGATACGCAGTATTTT. Protein: CASSLGGLAGGLDTQYF. Looking up the rest from reference TRBV5-1 and TRBJ2-3 gives the full variable domain: KAGVTQTPRYLIKTRGQQVTLSCSPISGHRSVSWYQQTPGQGLQFLFEYFSETQRNKGNFPGRFSGRQFSNSRSEMNVSTLELGDSALYLCASSLGGLAGGLDTQYFGPGTRLTVL.

The genes are TRBV7-7 and TRBJ2-1, with 9 bases matching TRBD2. This CDR3 has 15 amino acids. Germline V CDR1 and CDR2: SSHAT, FNYEAQ (reference sequence). V lost 3 bases, J lost 7 bases, and 7 bases stayed unmatched. The chain's CDR3 is CASSFRREGLNEQFF. The CDR3 region has the DNA TGTGCCAGCAGCTTTCGGCGGGAGGGCCTAAATGAGCAGTTCTTC.

For the CDR3, the DNA is TGTGCCAGTAGTGCAGACGACAGAGCTGGAAACACCATATATTTT. Translating gives CASSADDRAGNTIYF. The rearrangement links TRBV19 to TRBJ1-3, with D tentatively TRBD1 (5 bases). This CDR3 comprises 15 residues. The V gene lost 5 bases and the J gene lost 2 bases, with 13 bases spanning the gap. Germline V gene data show CDR1 as LNHDA and CDR2 as SQIVND (reference sequence).

The rearrangement uses TRBV7-2 and TRBJ2-2, with D unclear. Germline loops: CDR1 SGHTA, CDR2 FQGNSA. V lost 2 bases and J lost 7, with 8 bases in between. The length of the CDR3 is 13 residues. The CDR3, as DNA: TGTGCCAGCAGCTTACTTATGGGCGGGGAGCTGTTTTTT. Its translation is CASSLLMGGELFF.

Remarks on this clone: The same CDR3 arises from other DNA sequences in this sample as well. The CDR3 is CASSSDLNTEAFF. DNA of the CDR3: TGTGCCAGCTCTTCGGACTTGAACACTGAAGCTTTCTTT. The V gene is TRBV18, the J gene TRBJ1-1, with D uncertain. The CDR3 length is 13 residues. Between the trimmed V and J ends, which lost 6 bases and 0 bases, there was a span of 8 bases. The germline V gene has CDR1 KGHSH and CDR2 LQKENI.

The chain links TRBV29-1 to TRBJ2-3, with no clear D. The CDR3 sequence is 13 residues long. Germline CDR1 SQVTM, CDR2 ANQGSEA. The V end lost 7 bases, the J end lost 6 bases, and 17 bases lay between the germline ends. DNA for the CDR3: TGCAGCGCCGGTGGGGTGGTCGGGGATACGCAGTATTTT. Translation: CSAGGVVGDTQYF.

With regard to this clone: Additional DNA sequences in this sample encode the identical CDR3. V and J are TRBV6-5 and TRBJ1-3; D is possibly TRBD1 (5 bases). Germline V CDR1 and CDR2: MNHEY, SVGAGI. Trimming removed 4 bases at V and 1 base at J, with 8 bases between. The CDR3 has 14 residues. CDR3 sequence reads: CASSLDSSGNTIYF. The CDR3 DNA reads as TGTGCCAGCAGTTTAGACAGTTCTGGAAACACCATATATTTT.

The chain is built from TRBV5-4 and TRBJ2-1; TRBD2 aligns across 13 bases. V lost 1 base and J lost 9; bases outside the gene matches: 7. The CDR3 has 16 amino acids. Germline V gene sequence: CDR1 SGHNT, CDR2 YYREEE (reference sequence). The CDR3 DNA follows: TGTGCCAGCAGCTTGCCCGGGACTAGCGGGACCCCTGAGCAGTTCTTC. This gives the protein CASSLPGTSGTPEQFF.

This chain links TRBV7-3 with TRBJ2-7; 9 positions match TRBD1. The CDR3 length is 15 residues. The V gene end was trimmed by 5 bases and the J gene end by 0 bases; junction bases not matched to a gene: 5. Germline CDR1 is SGHTA and CDR2 is FQGTGA. As DNA, the CDR3 is TGTGCCAGCAGCCCCCGGACAGGGGACTCCTACGAGCAGTACTTC. Translating it yields CASSPRTGDSYEQYF.

A single count supports this clone. The rearrangement links TRBV5-3 to TRBJ2-2, with 7 positions matching TRBD1. TRBV5-3 has ORF status, its function being uncertain. V lost 0 bases, J lost 2 bases, and 13 bases stayed unmatched. The CDR3 length is 19 residues. CDR3 sequence reads: CARSLARFFWDSNTGELFF. The CDR3 DNA is TGTGCCAGAAGCTTGGCCAGGTTTTTTTGGGACAGCAACACCGGGGAGCTGTTTTTT.

The chain joins TRBV6-1 to TRBJ2-1, with D possibly being TRBD1 (6 bases). V was pared by 9 bases and J by 1 base, with 13 bases between. Germline CDR1 MNHNS, CDR2 SASEGT. The CDR3 has 14 residues. DNA for the CDR3: TGTGCCAGTATAGGACAGACATCCTACAATGAGCAGTTCTTC. Its translation is CASIGQTSYNEQFF.